The 19 T cell receptor beta chains in this list originate from one sample, sequenced in a study of circulating CD8 cells and anti-PD-1 response in melanoma. Using around 16 ng of total RNA, TCR libraries were made with the QIAseq Immune Repertoire TCR panel. MiXCR, run by TCRdb on the reads, gives a single entry per CDR3 protein. The sample lists 450 to 650 distinct CDR3 sequences, roughly 10% occurring once. Sorting of live CD3+CD8+TCRalphabeta+ cells by PD-1 and/or TIGIT gave four subsets. This specimen consisted of CD8+ T cells from PBMCs, obtained at baseline or after one month of anti-PD-1 therapy (not recorded which). The origin of the receptors is a human donor with melanoma.

In the case of this clonotype: Just one base apart from a much larger clone, this may be a read error. The chain employs TRBV9 and TRBJ2-1; 7 bases fit TRBD2. The CDR3 totals 13 residues. Looked up from germline, CDR1 is SGDLS and CDR2 is YYNGEE. The CDR3 reads CASRRRGENEQSF. DNA of the CDR3: TGTGCCAGCAGACGTCGGGGGGAGAATGAGCAGTCCTTC.

This clonotype ranks as medium-sized. The genes are TRBV7-3 and TRBJ2-2; weak D call: TRBD2 (5 bases). The ends were cut back, 1 base at V and 1 base at J, with 10 bases in the middle. Looked up from germline, CDR1 is SGHTA and CDR2 is FQGTGA. The CDR3 spans 16 residues. CDR3 DNA sequence: TGTGCCAGCAGCTTAAATCTGGGAGAGAACACCGGGGAGCTGTTTTTT. Its translation is CASSLNLGENTGELFF.

CDR3 bases: TGTGCCAGCAGCCCGTCCCCCGCTCAGCCCCAGCATTTT. This sequence encodes CASSPSPAQPQHF. The chain recombines TRBV6-6 with TRBJ1-5; unclear D gene. The CDR3 consists of 13 residues. Trimming shortened V by 6 bases and J by 6 bases, and 12 bases separated the two germline ends. Germline V CDR1 and CDR2: MNHNY, SVGAGI (reference sequence).

V usage is TRBV2 and J usage is TRBJ2-4; no clear D gene. The CDR3 consists of 14 residues. Germline V CDR1 and CDR2: SNHLY, FYNNEI. The V and J ends lost 7 bases and 1 base respectively, with 11 bases between them. This chain's CDR3 is CASIPRVAKNIQYF. CDR3 nucleotide sequence: TGTGCCAGCATCCCCCGGGTGGCCAAAAACATTCAGTACTTC. Drawing the rest from reference TRBV2 and TRBJ2-4, the complete variable domain is EPEVTQTPSHQVTQMGQEVILRCVPISNHLYFYWYRQILGQKVEFLVSFYNNEISEKSEIFDDQFSVERPDGSNFTLKIRSTKLEDSAMYFCASIPRVAKNIQYFGAGTRLSVL.

This clonotype came up once. This sequence joins TRBV21-1 and TRBJ2-1; the listed D gene, TRBD1, was not tested against the DNA. TRBV21-1 is a listed pseudogene. The CDR3 covers 20 residues. The CDR3 loop reads CARSEAAAPVIMWGDNEQFF. CDR3 bases: TGTGCCAGAAGCGAAGCGGCCGCCCCGGTGATTATGTGGGGTGACAATGAGCAGTTCTTC.

Sample share makes this clonotype hyperexpanded (1% or more). The rearrangement links TRBV27 to TRBJ2-3; D gene unclear. This CDR3 has 15 residues. CDR1 is MNHEY, CDR2 SMNVEV, per germline (reference sequence). V was clipped by 3 bases and J by 0 bases, with 10 bases between them. Written as DNA, the CDR3 is TGTGCCAGCAGTTTTGAGTTAGAAAGCACAGATACGCAGTATTTT. Amino acid sequence: CASSFELESTDTQYF.

The chain couples TRBV28 to TRBJ1-5, with D tentatively TRBD1 (5 bases). This CDR3 has 14 amino acids. The V end was cut by 3 bases, the J end by 6 bases, with 12 bases between. Germline CDR1 MDHEN, CDR2 SYDVKM. DNA for the CDR3: TGTGCCAGCAGTTTGAGGGGAATGGGTCAGCCCCAGCATTTT. Translation gives CASSLRGMGQPQHF. The whole variable domain, filled in from reference TRBV28 and TRBJ1-5, reads DVKVTQSSRYLVKRTGEKVFLECVQDMDHENMFWYRQDPGLGLRLIYFSYDVKMKEKGDIPEGYSVSREKKERFSLILESASTNQTSMYLCASSLRGMGQPQHFGDGTRLSIL.

On this clonotype: A read error may explain this, as a much larger clone is one base away. The chain is built from TRBV6-1 and TRBJ2-3, with 8 bases matching TRBD1. In germline, CDR1 is MNHNS, CDR2 SASEGT. V lost 6 bases and J lost 5; bases outside the gene matches: 10. CDR3 length: 15 amino acids. The CDR3 sequence is CASSPRGLLRDTQYF. The CDR3 DNA reads as TGTGCCAGCAGCCCCAGGGGGCTGTTAAGAGATACGCAGTATTTT.

This clonotype is categorized as medium-sized. Here the CDR3 DNA reads TGTGCCAGCAGCTCCCCCTGGCAGGGCCAAGAGACCCAGTACTTC. Translated, it gives CASSSPWQGQETQYF. This rearrangement joins TRBV7-9 to TRBJ2-5, with a tentative D call TRBD1 (5 bases). Germline V CDR1 and CDR2: SEHNR, FQNEAQ (reference sequence). V lost 4 bases, J lost 1 base, and 13 bases lay in between. This CDR3 region has 15 residues.

This clonotype was detected only a few times. The V call is TRBV6-1, the J call TRBJ2-5; the D is unclear. CDR1 and CDR2 from the germline V gene are MNHNS and SASEGT. Trimming removed 2 bases from V and 5 bases from J, with 9 bases in between. This CDR3 has 13 amino acids. This CDR3 reads CASSETVAETQYF. For the CDR3, the DNA is TGTGCCAGCAGTGAAACGGTTGCGGAGACCCAGTACTTC.

This clonotype is deemed large. This rearrangement joins TRBV20-1 to TRBJ1-5; possibly TRBD1 for D (5 bases). Per the germline V gene, CDR1 is DFQATT and CDR2 is SNEGSKA (reference sequence). The CDR3 covers 14 residues. Trimming stripped 0 bases from V and 6 bases from J, with 12 bases between. The CDR3 bases are TGCAGTGCTAGAGATACGACAGAGGGTCAGCCCCAGCATTTT. Amino acid sequence: CSARDTTEGQPQHF.

The chain is built from TRBV5-4 and TRBJ2-7, with D perhaps being TRBD1 or TRBD2 (5 bases each). Between the trimmed V and J ends, which lost 4 bases and 7 bases, there was a span of 15 bases. The CDR3 spans 13 residues. CDR1 SGHNT and CDR2 YYREEE come from the germline V gene (reference sequence). CDR3: CASSNGREGEQYF. The CDR3 DNA sequence: TGTGCCAGCAGCAACGGACGCGAGGGGGAGCAGTACTTC.

This chain connects TRBV5-6 to TRBJ2-5; 9 bases map to TRBD1. Per the germline V gene, CDR1 is SGHDT and CDR2 is YYEEEE. Trimming removed 5 bases from V and 1 base from J; junction bases left unmatched: 12. This CDR3 comprises 17 residues. For the CDR3, the DNA is TGTGCCAGCAGGAAAGGACAGGGGAAAACCCGCCAAGAGACCCAGTACTTC. The encoded protein is CASRKGQGKTRQETQYF.

This clonotype is termed medium-sized. The J gene is TRBJ2-1, the V gene TRBV20-1; D is uncertain. The CDR3 runs to 14 residues. The V end lost 5 bases, the J end lost 0 bases, and 11 bases lay between the germline ends. Per germline, CDR1 DFQATT and CDR2 SNEGSKA (reference sequence). CDR3 bases: TGCAGTGCTCCGTATCCGAGCTCCTACAATGAGCAGTTCTTC. This encodes CSAPYPSSYNEQFF.

This clonotype was found a few times. The genes are TRBV2 and TRBJ2-3, with D perhaps assigned TRBD1 or TRBD2 (5 bases each). V was shortened by 7 bases and J by 14 bases, with 19 bases between the two germline ends. The CDR3 spans 12 residues. Per germline, CDR1 SNHLY and CDR2 FYNNEI. CDR3 residues: CASKTWGPWTYF. DNA of the CDR3: TGTGCCAGCAAGACCTGGGGACCCTGGACGTATTTT. The complete variable domain, with remaining parts taken from reference TRBV2 and TRBJ2-3, reads EPEVTQTPSHQVTQMGQEVILRCVPISNHLYFYWYRQILGQKVEFLVSFYNNEISEKSEIFDDQFSVERPDGSNFTLKIRSTKLEDSAMYFCASKTWGPWTYFGPGTRLTVL.

This clonotype was detected only a few times. The chain has TRBV4-2 and TRBJ2-7; 9 positions agree with TRBD2. CDR3 length equals 14 residues. V lost 0 bases to trimming and J lost 9 bases; unmatched junction nucleotides: 6. Germline V gene sequence: CDR1 LGHNA, CDR2 YNFKEQ. CDR3 coding DNA: TGTGCCAGCAGCCAAGATTTGACTAGCGGTTGGCAGTACTTC. It yields the protein CASSQDLTSGWQYF.

This clonotype is categorized as large. The CDR3 sequence: CASSQDQGDYEQYF. Written as DNA, the CDR3 is TGCGCCAGCAGCCAAGATCAGGGTGACTACGAGCAGTACTTC. This sequence joins TRBV4-3 and TRBJ2-7, with D perhaps matching TRBD1 (5 bases). The CDR3 has 14 residues. The germline gives CDR1 LGHNA, CDR2 YSLEER. V was shortened by 0 bases and J by 3 bases, with 9 bases between the two germline ends.

This clonotype is labeled as large. V and J are TRBV25-1 and TRBJ2-7; D is ambiguous. The CDR3 contains 11 residues. Germline V CDR1 and CDR2: MGHDK, SYGVNS. Trimming removed 8 bases from V and 4 bases from J, with 9 bases in between. Here the CDR3 DNA reads TGTGCCAGCCGGGCCCTTTACGAGCAGTACTTC. Translation gives CASRALYEQYF.

This clonotype is termed medium-sized. This rearrangement joins TRBV19 to TRBJ2-1, with D perhaps given as TRBD1 or TRBD2 (5 bases each). Germline lookup yields CDR1 LNHDA and CDR2 SQIVND (reference sequence). Between the trimmed V and J ends, which lost 5 bases and 2 bases, there was a span of 16 bases. This CDR3 region has 16 residues. The CDR3 here is CASSPRGGGTYNEQFF. The DNA for the CDR3 is TGTGCCAGTAGTCCCCGGGGTGGGGGAACCTACAATGAGCAGTTCTTC.